The 27 T cell receptor beta chains below were found in one sample sequenced in a study of cytomegalovirus exposure and HLA in healthy donors. Method: immunoSEQ multiplex PCR; TCRdb's copy keeps in-frame clones and lacks some. In the table there are under 200,000 clones, over 85% of which are singletons. Sequenced: PBMCs. These receptors all come from a man between 18 and 35 years old in good health and CMV-seropositive.

This clone occurred once. The chain uses TRBV2 and TRBJ1-4, with TRBD1 identical over 7 bases. Looked up from germline, CDR1 is SNHLY and CDR2 is FYNNEI. J gave up 0 bases and V 2 bases, and 6 bases lay outside the gene matches. The CDR3 is 17 amino acids. CDR3 sequence: CASSEPGQKSTNEKLFF. The CDR3 DNA sequence: TGTGCCAGCAGTGAACCGGGACAGAAGTCAACTAATGAAAAACTGTTTTTT.

The CDR3 spells CASSTGQTYEQYF. The CDR3 DNA reads TGTGCCAGCAGCACTGGACAGACCTACGAGCAGTACTTC. The chain carries TRBV28 and TRBJ2-7, with D perhaps matching TRBD1 (6 bases). Germline V CDR1 and CDR2: MDHEN, SYDVKM. V shed 6 bases and J shed 2 bases, with 11 bases lying between them. CDR3 size: 13 residues.

This chain uses TRBV11-3 with TRBJ2-3; 11 nucleotides agree with TRBD2. Per the germline V gene, CDR1 is SGHNT and CDR2 is YENEEA. The V and J ends lost 8 bases and 6 bases, in that order; junction bases with no gene match: 7. CDR3 length: 14 residues. Here the CDR3 DNA reads TGTGCCAGCGGGTCACTAGCGGGAGTTGATACGCAGTATTTT. Translation gives CASGSLAGVDTQYF.

This clone was counted between two and nine times. This chain links TRBV7-9 with TRBJ1-1; D possibly corresponds to TRBD1 (5 bases). The length of the CDR3 is 13 residues. The V gene's germline CDR1 is SEHNR and CDR2 FQNEAQ (reference sequence). The V gene lost 3 bases and the J gene lost 3 bases, with 8 bases spanning the gap. The CDR3 sequence: CASSFGGDTEAFF. The CDR3 bases are TGTGCCAGCAGCTTCGGAGGGGACACTGAAGCTTTCTTT.

V is TRBV29-1 and J is TRBJ2-7; TRBD1 matches at 9 bases. Germline CDR1 SQVTM, CDR2 ANQGSEA. The CDR3 loop spans 12 amino acids. V was clipped by 7 bases and J by 1 base; unmatched bases: 2. Here the CDR3 reads CSAGTGSYEQYF. The CDR3 DNA follows: TGCAGCGCCGGGACAGGGTCCTACGAGCAGTACTTC.

The chain employs TRBV18 and TRBJ2-7; no definite D call. Germline assignment: CDR1 KGHSH and CDR2 LQKENI. The CDR3 runs 13 residues. Trimming cost V 3 bases and J 2 bases, with 8 bases left between them. The CDR3 spells CASSPSSTYEQYF. CDR3 in DNA: TGTGCCAGCTCACCGTCGAGTACCTACGAGCAGTACTTC. Combining the CDR3 with reference TRBV18 and TRBJ2-7 gives the whole variable domain NAGVMQNPRHLVRRRGQEARLRCSPMKGHSHVYWYRQLPEEGLKFMVYLQKENIIDESGMPKERFSAEFPKEGPSILRIQQVVRGDSAAYFCASSPSSTYEQYFGPGTRLTVT.

The CDR3 here is CASSSSNSVGYTF. CDR3 DNA sequence: TGTGCCAGCAGCTCTTCGAACAGTGTGGGCTACACCTTC. The genes are TRBV11-2 and TRBJ1-2; D not resolved. Germline-derived CDR1 and CDR2 are SGHAT and FQNNGV. Trimming took 4 bases from V and 8 from J, leaving 14 bases between them. The CDR3 runs to 13 residues.

The J gene is TRBJ2-7, the V gene TRBV11-2; 11 bases align to TRBD2. The CDR3 covers 16 residues. The V gene's germline CDR1 is SGHAT and CDR2 FQNNGV. V dropped 5 bases and J dropped 2; count of bases not matched to a gene: 8. CDR3 in DNA: TGTGCCAGCAGCCTGATGACTAGCGGGACCCCCTACGAGCAGTACTTC. Its protein product is CASSLMTSGTPYEQYF.

In this sample, this clone turned up a few times. This chain joins TRBV6-5 and TRBJ2-7; the D gene is possibly TRBD2 (7 bases). Germline V gene lookup returns CDR1 MNHEY and CDR2 SVGAGI. Deletions cut 8 bases from V and 0 bases from J, with 14 bases between. The CDR3 length is 14 residues. The CDR3 DNA reads as TGTGCCAGCGGGGGCGGGGGAACCTCCTACGAGCAGTACTTC. Encoded protein: CASGGGGTSYEQYF.

J is TRBJ2-7 and V is TRBV5-1, with a weak D call TRBD1 (5 bases). With 0 bases removed from V and 2 bases from J, the gap between germline ends came to 9 bases. The CDR3 is made up of 14 amino acids. Germline V CDR1 and CDR2: SGHRS, YFSETQ. The CDR3 nucleotides read TGCGCCAGCAGCTTGGATCCAGGGACCTACGAGCAGTACTTC. This translates into CASSLDPGTYEQYF.

The chain links TRBV11-3 to TRBJ2-7; 7 bases agree with TRBD1. Germline V CDR1 and CDR2: SGHNT, YENEEA. The V gene end was trimmed by 5 bases and the J gene end by 5 bases; junction bases not matched to a gene: 6. The CDR3 totals 13 residues. The CDR3 protein is CASSPGTDHEQYF. In DNA, the CDR3 is TGTGCCAGCAGCCCCGGGACAGACCACGAGCAGTACTTC.

The chain has TRBV11-2 and TRBJ1-3, with D unresolved. Germline V gives CDR1 SGHAT, CDR2 FQNNGV. V lost 1 base and J lost 0, with 19 bases in between. This CDR3 has 19 amino acids. The CDR3 loop is CASSLGRGGQLSSGNTIYF. CDR3 coding DNA: TGTGCCAGCAGCTTAGGACGGGGAGGTCAGCTCTCCTCTGGAAACACCATATATTTT.

The table lists this clone with a count of one. The V call is TRBV6-6, the J call TRBJ2-1; D perhaps matches TRBD2 (5 bases). V lost 3 bases to trimming and J lost 7 bases, with 10 bases between them. The CDR3 consists of 13 residues. Germline CDR1 and CDR2: MNHNY and SVGAGI (reference sequence). CDR3 sequence (DNA): TGTGCCAGCAGTTATGGTCTAGCAAATGAGCAGTTCTTC. It specifies CASSYGLANEQFF.

The J gene is TRBJ2-1, the V gene TRBV30; 7 bases align to TRBD1. CDR1 and CDR2 (germline): GTSNPN, SVGIG (reference sequence). J was trimmed by 3 bases and V by 2 bases; bases with no gene match: 4. The CDR3 has 14 amino acids. The CDR3 sequence: CAWSKNRGYNEQFF. DNA for the CDR3: TGTGCCTGGAGTAAAAACAGGGGCTACAATGAGCAGTTCTTC.

The rearrangement links TRBV6-1 to TRBJ2-1, with TRBD2 matching 9 bases. Germline loops: CDR1 MNHNS, CDR2 SASEGT. CDR3 length: 20 amino acids. The junction had 15 bases not matched to a gene; V was cut back by 3 bases and J by 0 bases. CDR3 nucleotides: TGTGCCAGCAGTGAGTATCCTAGCGGGACCTCTTGGGGCTCCTACAATGAGCAGTTCTTC. It is translated as CASSEYPSGTSWGSYNEQFF.

The chain is built from TRBV11-3 and TRBJ1-4, with D possibly matching TRBD1 (5 bases). CDR3 length: 14 amino acids. V was trimmed by 2 bases and J by 4 bases, leaving 8 bases between them. Germline values: CDR1 SGHNT, CDR2 YENEEA. The CDR3 DNA is TGTGCCAGCAGCTTAAGGGGTTATAATGAAAAACTGTTTTTT. Translated, it gives CASSLRGYNEKLFF.

The chain has TRBV19 and TRBJ2-1; D gene unclear. This CDR3 region has 13 residues. Germline values: CDR1 LNHDA, CDR2 SQIVND (reference sequence). Between the trimmed V and J ends, which lost 1 base and 10 bases, there was a span of 11 bases. In DNA form, the CDR3 reads TGTGCCAGTAGTATAGGGGCAGTTGAAGAGCAGTTCTTC. Protein product: CASSIGAVEEQFF.

The genes are TRBV5-8 and TRBJ2-5; D is unclear. CDR1 is SGHTS and CDR2 is YDEGEE in the germline V gene. This CDR3 has 15 amino acids. V gave up 0 bases and J gave up 2 bases, with 11 bases separating them. CDR3 sequence reads: CASSLENSIQETQYF. CDR3 nucleotide sequence: TGTGCCAGCAGCTTGGAAAACAGTATACAAGAGACCCAGTACTTC.

This clone was seen a single time. J is TRBJ1-1 and V is TRBV19; D is unclear. This CDR3 is built from 17 residues. Germline loops: CDR1 LNHDA, CDR2 SQIVND (reference sequence). The ends were cut back, 1 base at V and 1 base at J, with 16 bases in the middle. In DNA form, the CDR3 reads TGTGCCAGTAGTATAGGAGGCATCTATGGTCCGAACACTGAAGCTTTCTTT. Translation: CASSIGGIYGPNTEAFF.

The V gene is TRBV6-6, the J gene TRBJ2-1, with 10 bases that match TRBD2. CDR1 and CDR2 from the germline V gene are MNHNY and SVGAGI (reference sequence). The CDR3 is made up of 16 amino acids. V dropped 5 bases and J dropped 5; count of bases not matched to a gene: 9. The CDR3 reads CASSPPASGSDNEQFF. CDR3 DNA sequence: TGTGCCAGCAGTCCCCCGGCTAGCGGGAGCGACAATGAGCAGTTCTTC.

The rearrangement uses TRBV25-1 and TRBJ2-5, with 10 bases fitting TRBD2. The CDR3 is made up of 15 amino acids. V lost 1 base, J lost 6 bases, and 5 bases stayed unmatched. The germline V gene has CDR1 MGHDK and CDR2 SYGVNS. CDR3 region: CASSESLAGVQTQYF. CDR3 DNA: TGTGCCAGCAGTGAATCTCTAGCGGGAGTACAGACCCAGTACTTC.

The V call is TRBV28, the J call TRBJ2-5, with D perhaps TRBD1 (6 bases). Germline-derived CDR1 and CDR2 are MDHEN and SYDVKM. This CDR3 contains 13 residues. V lost 4 bases and J 3 bases, leaving 9 bases between the germline ends. CDR3 protein: CASSSGQEETQYF. The CDR3 bases are TGTGCCAGCAGTTCGGGACAAGAAGAGACCCAGTACTTC. Supplemented by reference TRBV28 and TRBJ2-5, the full variable domain reads DVKVTQSSRYLVKRTGEKVFLECVQDMDHENMFWYRQDPGLGLRLIYFSYDVKMKEKGDIPEGYSVSREKKERFSLILESASTNQTSMYLCASSSGQEETQYFGPGTRLLVL.

The chain has TRBV9 and TRBJ2-7, with TRBD1 matching over 8 bases. Germline V gene sequence: CDR1 SGDLS, CDR2 YYNGEE. The CDR3 length is 14 residues. The J segment lost 1 base and the V segment lost 2 bases, leaving 2 bases of the junction unmatched. The CDR3: CASSVGDRSYEQYF. DNA for the CDR3: TGTGCCAGCAGCGTGGGGGACAGGTCCTACGAGCAGTACTTC. Full variable domain (rest looked up from reference TRBV9 and TRBJ2-7): DSGVTQTPKHLITATGQRVTLRCSPRSGDLSVYWYQQSLDQGLQFLIQYYNGEERAKGNILERFSAQQFPDLHSELNLSSLELGDSALYFCASSVGDRSYEQYFGPGTRLTVT.

V and J are TRBV19 and TRBJ2-7; TRBD2 agrees at 8 bases. With 6 bases clipped from V and 2 bases from J, the junction kept 12 bases outside the gene matches. This CDR3 region has 16 residues. The germline gives CDR1 LNHDA, CDR2 SQIVND (reference sequence). In nucleotides, the CDR3 is TGTGCCAGTAGCGTACCGGGAGGGAACAGACCCTACGAGCAGTACTTC. Protein: CASSVPGGNRPYEQYF. The whole variable domain, filled in from reference TRBV19 and TRBJ2-7, reads DGGITQSPKYLFRKEGQNVTLSCEQNLNHDAMYWYRQDPGQGLRLIYYSQIVNDFQKGDIAEGYSVSREKKESFPLTVTSAQKNPTAFYLCASSVPGGNRPYEQYFGPGTRLTVT.

The table lists this clone with a count of one. The chain employs TRBV9 and TRBJ2-7; possible D gene TRBD1, 6 bases. Germline assignment: CDR1 SGDLS and CDR2 YYNGEE. This CDR3 is built from 14 residues. V was shortened by 0 bases and J by 5 bases, with 12 bases between the two germline ends. The CDR3: CASSVDAGDHEQYF. The CDR3 DNA reads TGTGCCAGCAGCGTAGATGCAGGGGACCACGAGCAGTACTTC.

V and J are TRBV10-2 and TRBJ2-7; no clear D gene. V was clipped by 0 bases and J by 3 bases, with 9 bases between them. From germline, CDR1 is WSHSY and CDR2 SAAADI. The CDR3 loop spans 14 amino acids. The DNA of the CDR3 is TGCGCCAGCAGTGAGTCCCCCCCGGGCTACGAGCAGTACTTC. This encodes CASSESPPGYEQYF.

The chain has TRBV5-4 and TRBJ2-1; TRBD1 matches at 8 bases. The CDR3 is 15 amino acids. Trimming cost V 2 bases and J 6 bases; bases outside gene matches: 7. CDR1 and CDR2 from the germline V gene are SGHNT and YYREEE (reference sequence). CDR3 nucleotide sequence: TGTGCCAGCAGCTTAGGACAGGGCGGGGTCAATGAGCAGTTCTTC. Protein sequence: CASSLGQGGVNEQFF. Full variable domain (rest looked up from reference TRBV5-4 and TRBJ2-1): ETGVTQSPTHLIKTRGQQVTLRCSSQSGHNTVSWYQQALGQGPQFIFQYYREEENGRGNFPPRFSGLQFPNYSSELNVNALELDDSALYLCASSLGQGGVNEQFFGPGTRLTVL.